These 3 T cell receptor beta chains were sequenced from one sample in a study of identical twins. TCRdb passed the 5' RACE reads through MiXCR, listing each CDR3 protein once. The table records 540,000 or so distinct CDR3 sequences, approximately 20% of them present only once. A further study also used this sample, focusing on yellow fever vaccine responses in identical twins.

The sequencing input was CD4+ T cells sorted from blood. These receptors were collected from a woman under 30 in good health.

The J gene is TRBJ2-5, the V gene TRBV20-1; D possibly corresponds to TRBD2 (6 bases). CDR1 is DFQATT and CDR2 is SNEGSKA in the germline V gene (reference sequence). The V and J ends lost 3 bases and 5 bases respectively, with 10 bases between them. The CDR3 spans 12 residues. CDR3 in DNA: TGCAGTGCTAGGGGAGGTTGGGAGACCCAGTACTTC. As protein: CSARGGWETQYF.

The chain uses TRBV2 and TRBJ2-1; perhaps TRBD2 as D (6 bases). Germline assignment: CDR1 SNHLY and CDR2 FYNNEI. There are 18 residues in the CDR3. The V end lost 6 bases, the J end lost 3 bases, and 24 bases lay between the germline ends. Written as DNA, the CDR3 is TGTGCCAGCAGCTTCGGGGGTTGGCGGACGCAAATCTACAATGAGCAGTTCTTC. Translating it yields CASSFGGWRTQIYNEQFF.

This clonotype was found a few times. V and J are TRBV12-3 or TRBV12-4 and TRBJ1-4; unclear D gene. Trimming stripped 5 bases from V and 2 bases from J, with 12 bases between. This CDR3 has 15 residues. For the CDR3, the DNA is TGTGCCAGCAGTATGCGACGGACCACTAATGAAAAACTGTTTTTT. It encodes CASSMRRTTNEKLFF.